This entry concerns a single TCR beta chain. The data were taken from a study of blood T cell repertoires in COVID-19. For the study at large: Some COVID-19 samples were acute and others convalescent; all came from the United States, Italy and Spain.

Clones were read by immunoSEQ multiplex PCR, and TCRdb kept only the in-frame ones, dropping some. The repertoire has fewer than 200,000 clones, approximately 82% of them found once; the top ten carry approximately 4%. Enrolled through a virtual design, the participants were between about 18 and 100 years of age and came from about two dozen US areas. Material: PBMCs or T cells enriched from blood (not recorded which). The clonotype was recovered from a woman between 50 and 59 years old in a cohort exposed to, infected with or recovered from COVID-19 (not recorded which).

This CDR3 reads CASSSRSRTGREKLFF. The CDR3 DNA reads as TGTGCCAGCAGCTCTCGATCCCGGACAGGAAGAGAAAAACTGTTTTTT. The chain employs TRBV11-2 and TRBJ1-4; TRBD1 matches at 7 bases. With V trimmed by 4 bases and J by 8 bases, 13 bases remained unmatched. The germline CDR1 and CDR2 sequences are SGHAT and FQNNGV. The CDR3 has 16 residues.